This T cell receptor beta chain was found in a study of T cell responses to AZD1222 COVID-19 vaccine. The protocol was immunoSEQ multiplex PCR, while the TCRdb copy is restricted to in-frame clones and leaves out a portion. There are fewer than 200,000 clones in the sample; about 90% occur only once, and 1.9% lies in the top ten. The clonotype comes from an adult in good health. The sequences come from peripheral blood, collected on day 0 of AZD1222 vaccination.

CDR3: CSVNRDYYNEQFF. The CDR3 region has the DNA TGCAGCGTTAACCGGGACTATTACAATGAGCAGTTCTTC. This chain joins TRBV29-1 and TRBJ2-1, with 7 nucleotides matching TRBD2. Per the germline V gene, CDR1 is SQVTM and CDR2 is ANQGSEA. The ends lost 5 bases at V and 4 bases at J; junction bases unmatched: 5. The CDR3 has 13 residues.